The entry that follows covers one TCR beta chain sequence. Its antigen is still unknown. The donors were part of the validation cohort of roughly 110 subjects. That cohort was separate from the first cohort, which comprised 666 subjects. Method: immunoSEQ multiplex PCR; TCRdb's copy keeps in-frame clones and lacks some. The data contain over 200,000 clones, around 88% of them singletons. The germline V and J ends were trimmed by 5 bases and 0 bases, with 11 bases remaining between them. The germline CDR1 and CDR2 sequences are MNHNS and SASEGT. The CDR3 has 15 residues. The data belong to a study of cytomegalovirus exposure and HLA in healthy donors. The study, taken as a whole, reports: According to a later analysis, TCR clusters from the first cohort tended to co-occur in the 120 or so validation repertoires. The study recorded over 150 TCR beta chains that were cytomegalovirus-associated.

The sequenced material came from PBMCs. The chain combines TRBV6-1 with TRBJ1-5, with a possible D match to TRBD1 (6 bases). The clonotype was recovered from a woman between 18 and 29 years old in good health and CMV-seronegative. DNA of the CDR3: TGTGCCAGCAGTTCCGACAGGTATAGCAATCAGCCCCAGCATTTT. Translation: CASSSDRYSNQPQHF.